A single sample gave rise to the 21 T cell receptor beta chains below, sequenced in a study of cytomegalovirus exposure and HLA in healthy donors. PCR involved 60 Vbeta and 13 Jbeta primers. Profiling relied on immunoSEQ multiplex PCR, and the TCRdb table lists in-frame clones only, not all of them. Of approximately 80,000 clones in the sample, 60% to 75% were seen once. The sample consisted of PBMCs. The receptors were gathered from a woman in her 40s in good health and CMV-seropositive.

Only a few counts were recorded for this clone. The genes are TRBV6-5 and TRBJ2-7, with D unresolved. The CDR3 spans 12 residues. V was clipped by 2 bases and J by 3 bases, with 5 bases between them. Germline V gene data show CDR1 as MNHEY and CDR2 as SVGAGI. The CDR3 here is CASSYNSYEQYF. The CDR3 DNA follows: TGTGCCAGCAGTTACAACAGCTACGAGCAGTACTTC.

The rearrangement joins TRBV15 to TRBJ2-3; 14 bases line up with TRBD2. Germline values: CDR1 LNHNV, CDR2 YYDKDF (reference sequence). The CDR3 contains 17 residues. J gave up 6 bases and V 2 bases, and 7 bases lay outside the gene matches. CDR3 amino acids: CATSRKRTSGGPDTQYF. In DNA form, the CDR3 reads TGTGCCACCAGCAGAAAAAGGACTAGCGGGGGGCCGGATACGCAGTATTTT.

This chain links TRBV25-1 with TRBJ2-7; 14 nucleotides agree with TRBD2. The CDR3 runs to 16 residues. With 4 bases clipped from V and 0 bases from J, the junction kept 2 bases outside the gene matches. Germline CDR1 and CDR2: MGHDK and SYGVNS. For the CDR3, the DNA is TGTGCCAGCAGTGCAGGACTAGCGGGGGGCTCCTACGAGCAGTACTTC. Protein: CASSAGLAGGSYEQYF.

V is TRBV28 and J is TRBJ1-1; D call uncertain. Trimming stripped 6 bases from V and 4 bases from J, with 12 bases between. Germline V gene data show CDR1 as MDHEN and CDR2 as SYDVKM. This CDR3 is 13 amino acids long. CDR3 in DNA: TGTGCCAGCAGGCCTCAAGAGGCCACTGAAGCTTTCTTT. Translated: CASRPQEATEAFF.

The chain employs TRBV18 and TRBJ2-2, with 9 bases identical to TRBD1. Germline V CDR1 and CDR2: KGHSH, LQKENI. The CDR3 is 18 residues long. Trimming at V came to 5 bases and at J to 14 bases, leaving 24 bases not matched to a gene. Here the CDR3 DNA reads TGTGCCAGCTCAATACGAGACCTTCAAGGGACAGGGTCTATCAACCTGTTTTTT. This encodes CASSIRDLQGTGSINLFF.

This chain links TRBV7-2 with TRBJ1-1, with TRBD1 as a possible D gene (5 bases). This CDR3 contains 14 residues. Trimming removed 3 bases from V and 11 bases from J, with 19 bases in between. Looked up from germline, CDR1 is SGHTA and CDR2 is FQGNSA. DNA of the CDR3: TGTGCCAGCAGCTTTGGTCTTAACTCGGGGGATGCTTTCTTT. It translates to CASSFGLNSGDAFF.

The V call is TRBV4-3, the J call TRBJ1-1, with 8 bases lining up with TRBD1. CDR1 LGHNA and CDR2 YSLEER come from the germline V gene. Trimming at V came to 3 bases and at J to 0 bases, leaving 3 bases not matched to a gene. The CDR3 totals 15 residues. The CDR3 is CASSQGDRMNTEAFF. Written as DNA, the CDR3 is TGCGCCAGCAGCCAGGGGGACAGGATGAACACTGAAGCTTTCTTT.

Points on this clone: Relative to the germline gene, one junction end is altered; a read error may explain this. As DNA, the CDR3 is TGCGCCAGCAGGTTGGGCGGAGAAGAGACCCAGTACTTC. The encoded protein is CASRLGGEETQYF. The V call is TRBV5-1, the J call TRBJ2-5; D is uncertain. Germline CDR1 reads SGHRS; CDR2 reads YFSETQ. The CDR3 extends over 13 amino acids.

This chain connects TRBV27 to TRBJ2-1, with 14 bases aligning to TRBD2. The CDR3 totals 16 residues. The V segment lost 7 bases and the J segment 7 bases; nucleotides outside the gene matches: 9. Germline-derived CDR1 and CDR2 are MNHEY and SMNVEV (reference sequence). The CDR3 sequence is CASIKRGTSGSNEQFF. The CDR3, as DNA: TGTGCCAGCATAAAAAGAGGGACTAGCGGGAGTAATGAGCAGTTCTTC.

This clone has more than one count but fewer than ten. V and J are TRBV15 and TRBJ1-5; possible D gene TRBD1, 6 bases. The V and J ends lost 3 bases and 6 bases respectively, with 15 bases between them. Looked up from germline, CDR1 is LNHNV and CDR2 is YYDKDF (reference sequence). The CDR3 is 15 amino acids. This CDR3 is CATSSGREGGQPQHF. The CDR3 coding sequence is TGTGCCACCAGCAGTGGACGGGAGGGGGGTCAGCCCCAGCATTTT. Variable domain in full (rest from reference TRBV15 and TRBJ1-5): DAMVIQNPRYQVTQFGKPVTLSCSQTLNHNVMYWYQQKSSQAPKLLFHYYDKDFNNEADTPDNFQSRRPNTSFCFLDIRSPGLGDTAMYLCATSSGREGGQPQHFGDGTRLSIL.

The J gene is TRBJ2-5, the V gene TRBV10-2; 9 nucleotides align to TRBD1. The CDR3 contains 20 residues. The germline gives CDR1 WSHSY, CDR2 SAAADI. The J segment lost 10 bases and the V segment lost 3 bases, leaving 27 bases of the junction unmatched. As DNA, the CDR3 is TGCGCCAGCAGTGATCCCCCAGGGACAGGGAGGCCCCTACACCAAAGGGGCCAGTACTTC. This sequence encodes CASSDPPGTGRPLHQRGQYF.

V and J are TRBV7-2 and TRBJ2-3; D is uncertain. The CDR3 totals 13 residues. Between the trimmed V and J ends, which lost 5 bases and 9 bases, there was a span of 15 bases. Per the germline V gene, CDR1 is SGHTA and CDR2 is FQGNSA. The CDR3 DNA reads as TGTGCCAGCAGCCCCTCCCCCTCCGTAACGCAGTATTTT. Encoded protein: CASSPSPSVTQYF.

The genes are TRBV10-2 and TRBJ1-1; unclear D gene. The CDR3 extends over 11 amino acids. V dropped 3 bases and J dropped 6 bases, with 5 bases sitting between them. Germline values: CDR1 WSHSY, CDR2 SAAADI. For the CDR3, the DNA is TGCGCCAGCAGTGACTTCGCTGAAGCTTTCTTT. Translation gives CASSDFAEAFF.

The chain has TRBV28 and TRBJ2-3; 7 bases fit TRBD1. Germline lookup yields CDR1 MDHEN and CDR2 SYDVKM. The junction had 13 bases not matched to a gene; V was cut back by 3 bases and J by 1 base. This CDR3 is 18 amino acids long. The CDR3 reads CASSFRLGQPLGTDTQYF. The CDR3 nucleotides are TGTGCCAGCAGTTTTAGATTGGGACAGCCTTTAGGCACAGATACGCAGTATTTT.

This clone has just a few counts. This sequence joins TRBV7-2 and TRBJ2-1, with 8 bases aligning to TRBD1. V trimming: 5 bases; J trimming: 10 bases; junction bases outside the gene matches: 10. The germline CDR1 and CDR2 sequences are SGHTA and FQGNSA. The CDR3 is 14 residues long. This CDR3 is CASSRDRGRGEQFF. In DNA form, the CDR3 reads TGTGCCAGCAGCAGAGACAGGGGACGTGGGGAGCAGTTCTTC. Based on the CDR3 plus reference TRBV7-2 and TRBJ2-1, the full variable domain is GAGVSQSPSNKVTEKGKDVELRCDPISGHTALYWYRQSLGQGLEFLIYFQGNSAPDKSGLPSDRFSAERTGGSVSTLTIQRTQQEDSAVYLCASSRDRGRGEQFFGPGTRLTVL.

The rearrangement joins TRBV29-1 to TRBJ2-1; 13 bases align to TRBD2. V lost 6 bases to trimming and J lost 3 bases; unmatched junction nucleotides: 8. CDR1 is SQVTM, CDR2 ANQGSEA, per germline. The CDR3 is 16 amino acids. The CDR3 nucleotides are TGCAGCGTATCGGGACTAGCGGGACACGGCTACAATGAGCAGTTCTTC. Protein: CSVSGLAGHGYNEQFF.

This clone was seen a handful of times. This is likely an artifact of a read error, given a far larger clone one base away. The same CDR3 also results from other DNA sequences found in this sample. This chain connects TRBV25-1 to TRBJ1-1; TRBD1 is a possible D gene (5 bases). There are 13 residues in the CDR3. CDR1 and CDR2 (germline): MGHDK, SYGVNS. V gave up 5 bases and J gave up 4 bases, with 11 bases separating them. CDR3 residues: CASSLRGITEAFF. CDR3 DNA sequence: TGTGCCAGCAGTTTAAGGGGCATCACTGAAGCTTTCTTT.

This chain uses TRBV7-3 with TRBJ2-7, with D possibly matching TRBD2 (6 bases). Per germline, CDR1 SGHTA and CDR2 FQGTGA. V lost 4 bases and J 1 base, leaving 17 bases between the germline ends. CDR3 length equals 16 residues. The CDR3 loop is CASSSMTRTGSYEQYF. The CDR3 DNA reads as TGTGCCAGCAGCTCCATGACTAGGACGGGTTCCTACGAGCAGTACTTC.

V gene TRBV7-2 combines with J gene TRBJ2-3, with TRBD2 matching over 12 bases. Losses at the gene ends were 6 bases for V and 1 base for J; bases not matched to a gene: 2. The germline CDR1 and CDR2 sequences are SGHTA and FQGNSA. The length of the CDR3 is 15 residues. DNA of the CDR3: TGTGCCAGCAGTCGGACTAGCGGGGGCACAGATACGCAGTATTTT. Residues: CASSRTSGGTDTQYF.

This clone was counted a few times. This chain joins TRBV7-6 and TRBJ1-1; possible D gene TRBD1, 5 bases. CDR1 and CDR2 (germline): SGHVS, FNYEAQ. V was shortened by 8 bases and J by 1 base, with 14 bases between the two germline ends. CDR3 size: 14 residues. The CDR3 protein is CASAPPGGNTEAFF. The CDR3 coding sequence is TGTGCCAGCGCCCCCCCGGGGGGGAACACTGAAGCTTTCTTT. The complete variable domain, with remaining parts taken from reference TRBV7-6 and TRBJ1-1, reads GAGVSQSPRYKVTKRGQDVALRCDPISGHVSLYWYRQALGQGPEFLTYFNYEAQQDKSGLPNDRFSAERPEGSISTLTIQRTEQRDSAMYRCASAPPGGNTEAFFGQGTRLTVV.

The CDR3 bases are TGTGCCAGCAGATGGACAGGGGGCATAGACACTGAAGCTTTCTTT. Translation gives CASRWTGGIDTEAFF. This chain uses TRBV7-2 with TRBJ1-1; 11 bases are shared with TRBD1. V lost 6 bases, J lost 3 bases, and 6 bases stayed unmatched. Germline values: CDR1 SGHTA, CDR2 FQGNSA. CDR3 size: 15 residues.